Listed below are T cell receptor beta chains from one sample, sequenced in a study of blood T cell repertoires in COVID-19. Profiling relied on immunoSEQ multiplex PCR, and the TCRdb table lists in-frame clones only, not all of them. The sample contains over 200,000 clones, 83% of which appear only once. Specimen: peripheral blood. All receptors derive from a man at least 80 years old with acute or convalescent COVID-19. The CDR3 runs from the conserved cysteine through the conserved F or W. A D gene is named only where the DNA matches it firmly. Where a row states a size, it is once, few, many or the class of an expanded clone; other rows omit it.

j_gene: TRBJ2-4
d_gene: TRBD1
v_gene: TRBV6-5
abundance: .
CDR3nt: TGTGCCAGCAGTCAGGGACAGGGCGGCATTCAGTACTTC
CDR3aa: CASSQGQGGIQYF

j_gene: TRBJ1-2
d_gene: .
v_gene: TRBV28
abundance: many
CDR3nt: TGTGCCAGCAGTCCCCGGACAAAGCTAAATGGCTACACCTTC
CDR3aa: CASSPRTKLNGYTF

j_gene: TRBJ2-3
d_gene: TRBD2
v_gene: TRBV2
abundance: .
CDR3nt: TGTGCCAGCGCCACTAACCCGGGACTATCGCAGTATTTT
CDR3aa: CASATNPGLSQYF

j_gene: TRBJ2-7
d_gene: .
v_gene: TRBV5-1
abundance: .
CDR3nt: TGCGCCAGCAGCTTGGGGCCAGGCTCCTACGAGCAGTACTTC
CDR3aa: CASSLGPGSYEQYF

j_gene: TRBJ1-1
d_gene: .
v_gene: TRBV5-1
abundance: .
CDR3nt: TGCGCCAGCAGCTTGACAGGAGCTCAAGGGGCTTTCTTT
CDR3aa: CASSLTGAQGAFF

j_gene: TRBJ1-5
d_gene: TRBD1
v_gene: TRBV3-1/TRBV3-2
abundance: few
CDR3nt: TGTGCCAGCAGCGAAACCCAGCTGGGACAGGGTATTCAGCCCCAGCATTTT
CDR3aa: CASSETQLGQGIQPQHF

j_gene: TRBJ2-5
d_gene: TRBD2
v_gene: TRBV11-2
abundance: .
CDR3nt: TGTGCCAGCAGCTCCCAGACTAGCGGGAGGGTAGAGACCCAGTACTTC
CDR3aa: CASSSQTSGRVETQYF

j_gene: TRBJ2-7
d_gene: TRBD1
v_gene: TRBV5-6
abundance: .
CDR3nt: TGTGCCAGCAGCCCCGGGCCTGGACAGGGGGCCTACGAGCAGTACTTC
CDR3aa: CASSPGPGQGAYEQYF

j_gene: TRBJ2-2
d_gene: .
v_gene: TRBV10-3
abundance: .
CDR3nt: TGTGCCATCAGTCCAGGGGCGGGCGGGGAGCTGTTTTTT
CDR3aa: CAISPGAGGELFF

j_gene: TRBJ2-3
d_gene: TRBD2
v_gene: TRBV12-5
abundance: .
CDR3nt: TGTGCTAGTTCCGAGAGCTTACGGGGAGGGCCAGATACGCAGTATTTT
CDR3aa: CASSESLRGGPDTQYF

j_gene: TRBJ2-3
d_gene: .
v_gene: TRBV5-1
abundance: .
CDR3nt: TGCGCCAGCAGCAGAGACAGGCCCCCGAAAGATACGCAGTATTTT
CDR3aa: CASSRDRPPKDTQYF

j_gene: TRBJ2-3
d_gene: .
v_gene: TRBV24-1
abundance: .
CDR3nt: TGTGCCACCAGTGGGAACAGGGCCACAGATACGCAGTATTTT
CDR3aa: CATSGNRATDTQYF

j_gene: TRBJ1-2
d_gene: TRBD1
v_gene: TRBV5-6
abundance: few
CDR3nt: TGTGCCAGCAGAGAACTCCAGGGACAGGGCTATGGCTACACCTTC
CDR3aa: CASRELQGQGYGYTF

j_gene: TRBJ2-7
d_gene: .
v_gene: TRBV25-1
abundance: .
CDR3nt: TGTGCCAGCAGTGATTATTCACGGTACGAGCAGTACTTC
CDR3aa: CASSDYSRYEQYF

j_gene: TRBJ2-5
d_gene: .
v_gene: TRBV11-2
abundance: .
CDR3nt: TGTGCCAGCAGCTTAGGGACCAAGGGGGGGCAAGAGACCCAGTACTTC
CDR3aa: CASSLGTKGGQETQYF

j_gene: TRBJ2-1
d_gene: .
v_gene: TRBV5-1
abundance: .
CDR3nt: TGCGCCAGCAGCTTGGGTAGTACGGGGAACAATGAGCAGTTCTTC
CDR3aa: CASSLGSTGNNEQFF

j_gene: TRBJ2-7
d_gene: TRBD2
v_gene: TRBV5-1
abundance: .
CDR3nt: TGCGCCAGCAGCTTGGGGGCTAGCGGATACGAGCAGTACTTC
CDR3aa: CASSLGASGYEQYF

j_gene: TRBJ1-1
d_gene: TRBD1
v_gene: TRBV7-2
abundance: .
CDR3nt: TGTGCCAGCAGCTCGGACAGGGGGAACACTGAAGCTTTCTTT
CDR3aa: CASSSDRGNTEAFF

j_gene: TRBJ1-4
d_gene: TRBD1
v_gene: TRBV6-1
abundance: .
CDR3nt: TGTGCCAGCAGTGATGGGACAGGGGTACGGAGGGAAAAACTGTTTTTT
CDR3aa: CASSDGTGVRREKLFF

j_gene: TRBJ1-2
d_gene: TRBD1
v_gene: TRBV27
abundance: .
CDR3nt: TGTGCCAGCAGCCGAATACAGGGGGCGAATGGCTACACCTTC
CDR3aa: CASSRIQGANGYTF

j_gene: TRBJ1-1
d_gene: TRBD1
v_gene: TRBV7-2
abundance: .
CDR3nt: TGTGCCAGCAGCTTAGAGGACCTACAGGGGCGGGCAGCTTTCTTT
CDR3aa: CASSLEDLQGRAAFF

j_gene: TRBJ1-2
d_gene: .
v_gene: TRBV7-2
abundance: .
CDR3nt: TGTGCCAGCAGACATCCGACAGGAGGCTATGGCTACACCTTC
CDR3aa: CASRHPTGGYGYTF

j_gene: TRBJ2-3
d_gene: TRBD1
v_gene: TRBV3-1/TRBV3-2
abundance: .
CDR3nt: TGTGCCAGCAGCCTGGGACAGGGAGCGCAGTATTTT
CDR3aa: CASSLGQGAQYF

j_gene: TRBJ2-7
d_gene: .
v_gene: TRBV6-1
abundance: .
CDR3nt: TGTGCCAGCAGTGAAAATCGGGGTCGATTGTCCTACGAGCAGTACTTC
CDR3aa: CASSENRGRLSYEQYF

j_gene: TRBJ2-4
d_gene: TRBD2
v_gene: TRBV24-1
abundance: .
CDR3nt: TGTGCCACCAGTGAGAGCGGGAGCGGTAACATTCAGTACTTC
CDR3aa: CATSESGSGNIQYF

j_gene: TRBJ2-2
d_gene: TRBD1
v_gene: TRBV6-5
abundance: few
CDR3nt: TGTGCCAGCAGCGCAGGGGGAAACACCGGGGAGCTGTTTTTT
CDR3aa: CASSAGGNTGELFF

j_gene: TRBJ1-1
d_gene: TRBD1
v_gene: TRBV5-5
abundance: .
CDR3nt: TGTGCCAGCAGCCAAATCCATGGGACAGGGATGAACACTGAAGCTTTCTTT
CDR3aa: CASSQIHGTGMNTEAFF

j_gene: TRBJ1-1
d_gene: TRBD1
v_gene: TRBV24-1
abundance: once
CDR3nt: TGTGCCACCAGTGCCGCGGACAGGGAAAATGGTGAAGCTTTCTTT
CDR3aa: CATSAADRENGEAFF

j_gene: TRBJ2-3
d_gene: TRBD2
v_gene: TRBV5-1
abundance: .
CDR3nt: TGCGCCAGCAGCTTACCGGGACTAGCGGGCCAGGGGGATACGCAGTATTTT
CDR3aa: CASSLPGLAGQGDTQYF

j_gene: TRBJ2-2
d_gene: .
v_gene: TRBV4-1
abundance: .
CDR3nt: TGCGCCAGCAGCCAAGGCCGAGGGGGATATGACACCGGGGAGCTGTTTTTT
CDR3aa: CASSQGRGGYDTGELFF

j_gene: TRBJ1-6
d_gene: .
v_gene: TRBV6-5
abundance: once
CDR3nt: TGTGCCAGCAGATCGGACAGCGCCCATAATTCACCCCTCCACTTT
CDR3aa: CASRSDSAHNSPLHF

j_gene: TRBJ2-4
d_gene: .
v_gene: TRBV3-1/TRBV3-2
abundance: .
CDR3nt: TGTGCCAGCAGCCCCCTGACAGGACAACTAGCCAAAAACATTCAGTACTTC
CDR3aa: CASSPLTGQLAKNIQYF

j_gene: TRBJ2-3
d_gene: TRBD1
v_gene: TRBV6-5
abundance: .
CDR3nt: TGTGCCAGCAGGGGGACAGGGAAAGGCACAGATACGCAGTATTTT
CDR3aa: CASRGTGKGTDTQYF

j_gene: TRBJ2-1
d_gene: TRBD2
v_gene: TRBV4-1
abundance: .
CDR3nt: TGCGCCAGCAGCCGCCCTTGGGGAGGGGACAATGAGCAGTTCTTC
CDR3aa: CASSRPWGGDNEQFF

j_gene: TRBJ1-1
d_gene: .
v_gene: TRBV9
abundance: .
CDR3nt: TGTGCCAGCAGCTCATTTTTGAACACTGAAGCTTTCTTT
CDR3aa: CASSSFLNTEAFF

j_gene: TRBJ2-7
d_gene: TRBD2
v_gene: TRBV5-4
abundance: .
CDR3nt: TGTGCCAGCAGCCAAGACGGGGGGGCCTACGAGCAGTACTTC
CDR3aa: CASSQDGGAYEQYF

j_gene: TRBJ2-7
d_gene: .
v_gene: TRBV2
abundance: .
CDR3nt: TGTGCCAGCAGTGAGTCTCAAGAGGGCGGCTACGAGCAGTACTTC
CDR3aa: CASSESQEGGYEQYF

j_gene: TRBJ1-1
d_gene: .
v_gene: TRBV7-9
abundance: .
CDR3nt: TGTGCCAGCAGCCCAGGGAACCAAAAGAACACTGAAGCTTTCTTT
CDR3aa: CASSPGNQKNTEAFF

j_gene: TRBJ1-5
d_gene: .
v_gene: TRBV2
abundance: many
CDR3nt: TGTGCCAGCAGTGGCCCAATGGGAGGCGGGGGGCAGCCCCAGCATTTT
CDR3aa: CASSGPMGGGGQPQHF